This entry lists 7 T cell receptor beta chains sequenced from one sample in a study of OX40 agonist ivuxolimab in advanced cancers. Libraries were prepared by immunoSEQ multiplex PCR; TCRdb keeps only in-frame clonotypes and omits some of them. The data hold about 57,000 clones, with about four fifths observed a single time. Sequenced material: CD4+ or CD8+ T cells sorted from blood, taken in a trial of the OX40 agonist ivuxolimab. The receptor set was obtained from an adult with an advanced solid tumor such as melanoma, head and neck, liver or kidney cancer.

The V and J genes are TRBV19 and TRBJ1-4; 8 bases fit TRBD1. J gave up 7 bases and V 6 bases, and 4 bases lay outside the gene matches. Per germline, CDR1 LNHDA and CDR2 SQIVND (reference sequence). The CDR3 is 13 amino acids. The CDR3 is CASSGQGTEKLFF. As DNA, the CDR3 is TGTGCCAGTAGCGGACAGGGTACTGAAAAACTGTTTTTT.

This rearrangement joins TRBV9 to TRBJ2-7; TRBD2 agrees at 10 bases. The germline CDR1 and CDR2 sequences are SGDLS and YYNGEE. The CDR3 length is 15 residues. V shed 3 bases and J 2 bases; nucleotides not matched to a gene: 5. The CDR3: CASSDGLAEPYEQYF. CDR3 nucleotide sequence: TGTGCCAGCAGCGACGGACTAGCGGAACCCTACGAGCAGTACTTC.

V and J are TRBV28 and TRBJ2-1; 14 nucleotides agree with TRBD2. The CDR3 sequence is 16 residues long. Germline V gene sequence: CDR1 MDHEN, CDR2 SYDVKM. J was trimmed by 5 bases and V by 8 bases; bases with no gene match: 8. DNA of the CDR3: TGTGCCAGCCTCCGACTAGCGGGGGGGATTAACAATGAGCAGTTCTTC. It codes for CASLRLAGGINNEQFF.

This chain links TRBV28 with TRBJ2-1; D is perhaps TRBD1 (5 bases). This CDR3 has 16 amino acids. From germline, CDR1 is MDHEN and CDR2 SYDVKM. Trimming shortened V by 4 bases and J by 4 bases, and 17 bases separated the two germline ends. CDR3 residues: CASSSFRQTNYNEQFF. The DNA of the CDR3 is TGTGCCAGCAGTTCCTTTCGACAGACGAATTACAATGAGCAGTTCTTC.

The gene calls are TRBV5-6 and TRBJ2-1; tentatively, D is TRBD1 or TRBD2 (5 bases each). The V end was cut by 5 bases, the J end by 0 bases, with 9 bases between. The CDR3 loop spans 14 amino acids. Germline-derived CDR1 and CDR2 are SGHDT and YYEEEE. The CDR3 DNA is TGTGCCAGCAGGGGACGACACTCCTACAATGAGCAGTTCTTC. Protein sequence: CASRGRHSYNEQFF. The full variable domain, completed using reference TRBV5-6 and TRBJ2-1, is DAGVTQSPTHLIKTRGQQVTLRCSPKSGHDTVSWYQQALGQGPQFIFQYYEEEERQRGNFPDRFSGHQFPNYSSELNVNALLLGDSALYLCASRGRHSYNEQFFGPGTRLTVL.

Note on this clone: Mismatch with germline at one junction end may stem from a read error. This chain links TRBV7-7 with TRBJ2-3; D gene uncertain. Germline V gene data show CDR1 as SSHAT and CDR2 as FNYEAQ (reference sequence). This CDR3 is built from 15 residues. The CDR3 loop is CASSLTQSSTDTQYF. CDR3 sequence (DNA): TGTGCTAGCAGCTTAACTCAATCTAGCACAGATACGCAGTATTTT.

The chain carries TRBV10-3 and TRBJ1-2; the match to TRBD1 covers 8 bases. The germline gives CDR1 ENHRY, CDR2 SYGVKD. The length of the CDR3 is 13 residues. J gave up 1 base and V 10 bases, and 5 bases lay outside the gene matches. The CDR3 is CATADRDNYGYTF. For the CDR3, the DNA is TGTGCCACCGCGGACAGGGATAACTATGGCTACACCTTC.